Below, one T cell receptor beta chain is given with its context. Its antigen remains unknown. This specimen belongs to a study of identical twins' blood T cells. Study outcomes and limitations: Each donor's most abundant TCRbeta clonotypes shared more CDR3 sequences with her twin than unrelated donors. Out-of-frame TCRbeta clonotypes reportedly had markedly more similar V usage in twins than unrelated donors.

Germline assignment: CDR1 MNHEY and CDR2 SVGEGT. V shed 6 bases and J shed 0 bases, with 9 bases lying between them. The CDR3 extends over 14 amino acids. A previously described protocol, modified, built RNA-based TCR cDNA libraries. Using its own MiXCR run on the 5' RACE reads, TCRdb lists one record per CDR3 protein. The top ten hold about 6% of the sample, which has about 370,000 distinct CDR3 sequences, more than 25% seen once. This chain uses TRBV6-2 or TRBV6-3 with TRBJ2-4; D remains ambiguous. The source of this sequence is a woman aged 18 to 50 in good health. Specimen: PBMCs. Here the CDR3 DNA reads TGTGCCAGCAGATCACGCCTAGCCAAAAACATTCAGTACTTC. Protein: CASRSRLAKNIQYF.